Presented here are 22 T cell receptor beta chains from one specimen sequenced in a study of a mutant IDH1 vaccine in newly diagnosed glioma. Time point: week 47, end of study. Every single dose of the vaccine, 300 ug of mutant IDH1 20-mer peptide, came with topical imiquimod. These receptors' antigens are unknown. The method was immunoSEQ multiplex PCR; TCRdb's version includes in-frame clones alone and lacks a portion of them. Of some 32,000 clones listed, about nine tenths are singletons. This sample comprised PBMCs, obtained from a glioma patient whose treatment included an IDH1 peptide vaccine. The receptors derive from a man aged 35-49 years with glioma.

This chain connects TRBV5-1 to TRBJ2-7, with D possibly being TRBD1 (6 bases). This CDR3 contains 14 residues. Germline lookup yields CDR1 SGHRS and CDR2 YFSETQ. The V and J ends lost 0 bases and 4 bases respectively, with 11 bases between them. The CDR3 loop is CASSLDRDKYEQYF. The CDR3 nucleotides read TGCGCCAGCAGCTTGGACCGGGACAAGTACGAGCAGTACTTC.

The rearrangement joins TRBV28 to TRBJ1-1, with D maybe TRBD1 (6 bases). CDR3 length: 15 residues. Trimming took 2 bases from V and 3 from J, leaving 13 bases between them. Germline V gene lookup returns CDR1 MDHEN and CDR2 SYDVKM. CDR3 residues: CASSLGGHRDTEAFF. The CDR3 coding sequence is TGTGCCAGCAGTTTAGGGGGACACCGGGACACTGAAGCTTTCTTT.

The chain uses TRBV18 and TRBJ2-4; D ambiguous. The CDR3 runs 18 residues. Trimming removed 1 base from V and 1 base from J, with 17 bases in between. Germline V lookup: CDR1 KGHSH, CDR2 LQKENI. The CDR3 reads CASSPLWTPTSAKNIQYF. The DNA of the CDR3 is TGTGCCAGCTCACCACTGTGGACCCCAACTTCGGCCAAAAACATTCAGTACTTC.

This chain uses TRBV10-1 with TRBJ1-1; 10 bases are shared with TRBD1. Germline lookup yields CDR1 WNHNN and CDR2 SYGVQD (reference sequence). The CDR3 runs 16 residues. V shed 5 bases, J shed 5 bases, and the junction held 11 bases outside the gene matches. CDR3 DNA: TGCGCCAGCAGTTATACTATAGACAGGGGGCCGACTGAAGCTTTCTTT. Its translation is CASSYTIDRGPTEAFF.

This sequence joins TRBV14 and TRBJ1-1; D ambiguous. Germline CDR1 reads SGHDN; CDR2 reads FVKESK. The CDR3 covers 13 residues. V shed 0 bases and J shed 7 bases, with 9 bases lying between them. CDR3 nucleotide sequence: TGTGCCAGCAGCCAAGAGGCGAGTCTTGAAGCTTTCTTT. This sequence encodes CASSQEASLEAFF.

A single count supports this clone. The CDR3 is CAWSVGSITSGNTIYF. For the CDR3, the DNA is TGTGCCTGGAGTGTGGGTAGTATTACCTCTGGAAACACCATATATTTT. The rearrangement joins TRBV30 to TRBJ1-3; D is unclear. Trimming removed 0 bases from V and 0 bases from J, with 12 bases in between. CDR1 GTSNPN and CDR2 SVGIG come from the germline V gene (reference sequence). There are 16 residues in the CDR3.

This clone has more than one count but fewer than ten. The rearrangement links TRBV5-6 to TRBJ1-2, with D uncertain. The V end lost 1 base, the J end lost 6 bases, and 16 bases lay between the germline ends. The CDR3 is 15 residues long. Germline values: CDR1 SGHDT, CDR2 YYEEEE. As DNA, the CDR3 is TGTGCCAGCAGCTTGTCGGCCGTGACCCGGCATGGCTACACCTTC. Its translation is CASSLSAVTRHGYTF.

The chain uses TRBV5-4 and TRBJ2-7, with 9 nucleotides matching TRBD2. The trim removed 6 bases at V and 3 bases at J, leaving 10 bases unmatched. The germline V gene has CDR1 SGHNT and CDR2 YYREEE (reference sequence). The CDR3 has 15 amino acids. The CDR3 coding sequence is TGTGCCAGCACCACGGGGACTAGCAGTCTCTACGAGCAGTACTTC. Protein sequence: CASTTGTSSLYEQYF. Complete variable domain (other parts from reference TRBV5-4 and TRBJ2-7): ETGVTQSPTHLIKTRGQQVTLRCSSQSGHNTVSWYQQALGQGPQFIFQYYREEENGRGNFPPRFSGLQFPNYSSELNVNALELDDSALYLCASTTGTSSLYEQYFGPGTRLTVT.

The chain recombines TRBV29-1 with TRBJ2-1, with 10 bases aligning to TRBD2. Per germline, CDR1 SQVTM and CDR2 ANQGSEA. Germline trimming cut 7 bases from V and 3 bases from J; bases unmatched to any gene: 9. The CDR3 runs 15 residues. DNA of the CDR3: TGCAGCGCTTACTACCCTAGCGGGGGCTACAATGAGCAGTTCTTC. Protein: CSAYYPSGGYNEQFF.

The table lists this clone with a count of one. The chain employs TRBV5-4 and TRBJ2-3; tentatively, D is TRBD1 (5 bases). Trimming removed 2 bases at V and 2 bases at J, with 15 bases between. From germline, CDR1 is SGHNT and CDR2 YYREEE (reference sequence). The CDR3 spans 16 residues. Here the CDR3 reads CASSLGQPLNTDTQYF. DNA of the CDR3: TGTGCCAGCAGCTTAGGACAACCGCTCAACACAGATACGCAGTATTTT.

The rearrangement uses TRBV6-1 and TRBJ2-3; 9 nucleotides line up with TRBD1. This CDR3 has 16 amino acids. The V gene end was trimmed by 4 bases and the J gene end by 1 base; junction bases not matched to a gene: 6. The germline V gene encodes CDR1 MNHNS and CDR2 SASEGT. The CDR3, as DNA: TGTGCCAGCAGTGGATGGGACAGGGTGGGCACAGATACGCAGTATTTT. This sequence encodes CASSGWDRVGTDTQYF.

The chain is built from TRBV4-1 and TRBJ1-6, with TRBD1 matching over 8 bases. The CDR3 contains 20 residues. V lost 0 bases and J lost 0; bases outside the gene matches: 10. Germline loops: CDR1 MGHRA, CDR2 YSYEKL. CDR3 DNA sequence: TGCGCCAGCAGCCAAGATCCTCGGACAGGGACGAGCTCCTATAATTCACCCCTCCACTTT. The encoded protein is CASSQDPRTGTSSYNSPLHF.

The CDR3 nucleotides are TGTGCCACCAGCAGAGTGAGGACTAACTATGGCTACACCTTC. As protein: CATSRVRTNYGYTF. The chain is built from TRBV15 and TRBJ1-2; D uncertain. This CDR3 is 14 amino acids long. Germline lookup yields CDR1 LNHNV and CDR2 YYDKDF (reference sequence). The V gene lost 1 base and the J gene lost 0 bases, with 6 bases spanning the gap.

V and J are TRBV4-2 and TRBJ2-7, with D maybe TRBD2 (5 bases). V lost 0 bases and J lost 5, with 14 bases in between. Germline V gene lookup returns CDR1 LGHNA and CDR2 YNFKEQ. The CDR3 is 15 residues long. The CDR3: CASSQESRTPHEQYF. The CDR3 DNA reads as TGTGCCAGCAGCCAAGAAAGCCGGACTCCCCACGAGCAGTACTTC.

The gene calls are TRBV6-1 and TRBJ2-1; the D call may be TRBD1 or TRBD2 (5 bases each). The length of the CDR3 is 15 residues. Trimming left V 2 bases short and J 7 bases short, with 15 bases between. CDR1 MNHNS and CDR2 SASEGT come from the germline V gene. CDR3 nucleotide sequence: TGTGCCAGCAGTGAATGGGCAGGGACGAGGAATGAGCAGTTCTTC. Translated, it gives CASSEWAGTRNEQFF.

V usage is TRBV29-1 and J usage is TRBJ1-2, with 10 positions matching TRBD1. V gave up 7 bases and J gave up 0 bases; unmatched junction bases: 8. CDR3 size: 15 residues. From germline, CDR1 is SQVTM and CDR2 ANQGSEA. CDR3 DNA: TGCAGCGCTACGACAGGGGGCGCGACTAACTATGGCTACACCTTC. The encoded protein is CSATTGGATNYGYTF.

The CDR3 here is CATTTVYQETQYF. The CDR3 DNA sequence: TGTGCCACCACGACAGTGTACCAAGAGACCCAGTACTTC. The chain is built from TRBV6-1 and TRBJ2-5; D is perhaps TRBD1 (5 bases). The CDR3 contains 13 residues. Germline CDR1 reads MNHNS; CDR2 reads SASEGT. V lost 10 bases and J 0 bases, leaving 12 bases between the germline ends.

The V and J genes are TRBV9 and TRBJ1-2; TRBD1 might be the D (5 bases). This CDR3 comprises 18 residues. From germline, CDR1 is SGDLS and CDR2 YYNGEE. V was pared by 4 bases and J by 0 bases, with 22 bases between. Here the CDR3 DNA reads TGTGCCAGCAGCCGTGAACCCGCCGGGACTGGAGCTAACTATGGCTACACCTTC. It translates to CASSREPAGTGANYGYTF.

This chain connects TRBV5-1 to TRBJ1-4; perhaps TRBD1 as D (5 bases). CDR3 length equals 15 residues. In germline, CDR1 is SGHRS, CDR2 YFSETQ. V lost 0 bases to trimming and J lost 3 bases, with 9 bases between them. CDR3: CASSLVSGSNEKLFF. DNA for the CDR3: TGCGCCAGCAGCTTGGTATCAGGGTCTAATGAAAAACTGTTTTTT. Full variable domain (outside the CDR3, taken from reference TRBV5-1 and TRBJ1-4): KAGVTQTPRYLIKTRGQQVTLSCSPISGHRSVSWYQQTPGQGLQFLFEYFSETQRNKGNFPGRFSGRQFSNSRSEMNVSTLELGDSALYLCASSLVSGSNEKLFFGSGTQLSVL.

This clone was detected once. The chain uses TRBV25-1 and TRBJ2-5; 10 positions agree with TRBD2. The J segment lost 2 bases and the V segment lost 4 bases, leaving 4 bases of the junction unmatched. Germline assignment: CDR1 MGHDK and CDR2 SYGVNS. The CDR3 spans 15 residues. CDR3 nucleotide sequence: TGTGCCAGCAGTGCAGGACTAGCGGTACAAGAGACCCAGTACTTC. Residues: CASSAGLAVQETQYF. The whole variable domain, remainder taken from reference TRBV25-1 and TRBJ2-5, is EADIYQTPRYLVIGTGKKITLECSQTMGHDKMYWYQQDPGMELHLIHYSYGVNSTEKGDLSSESTVSRIRTEHFPLTLESARPSHTSQYLCASSAGLAVQETQYFGPGTRLLVL.

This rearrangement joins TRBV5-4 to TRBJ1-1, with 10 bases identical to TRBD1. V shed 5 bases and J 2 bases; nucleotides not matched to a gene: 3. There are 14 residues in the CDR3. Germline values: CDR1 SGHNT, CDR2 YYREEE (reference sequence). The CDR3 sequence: CASSRTGGNTEAFF. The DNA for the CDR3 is TGTGCCAGCAGTAGGACAGGGGGAAACACTGAAGCTTTCTTT.

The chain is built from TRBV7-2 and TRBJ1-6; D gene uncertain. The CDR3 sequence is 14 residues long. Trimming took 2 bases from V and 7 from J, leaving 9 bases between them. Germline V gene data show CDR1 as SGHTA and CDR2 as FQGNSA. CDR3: CASSLRSENSPLHF. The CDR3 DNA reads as TGTGCCAGCAGCTTACGGTCAGAGAATTCACCCCTCCACTTT.